The next 30 T cell receptor beta chains were all read from a single sample in a study of T cell responses to AZD1222 COVID-19 vaccine. Sequencing used immunoSEQ multiplex PCR; TCRdb keeps in-frame clones, though not all of them. The profile shows around 150,000 clones, around 90% of them singletons. The sample here was peripheral blood, taken 28 days after the second AZD1222 dose. These receptors all come from an adult who received the AZD1222 COVID-19 vaccine.

The chain is built from TRBV5-1 and TRBJ2-2, with D tentatively TRBD1 (5 bases). The ends were cut back, 4 bases at V and 4 bases at J, with 11 bases in the middle. Germline assignment: CDR1 SGHRS and CDR2 YFSETQ. CDR3 length equals 14 residues. CDR3 DNA sequence: TGCGCCAGCAGCCGCCAGGGCGGCACCGGGGAGCTGTTTTTT. This encodes CASSRQGGTGELFF.

The chain is built from TRBV14 and TRBJ1-1; 12 bases match TRBD1. The CDR3 covers 16 residues. The V segment lost 4 bases and the J segment 9 bases; nucleotides outside the gene matches: 12. CDR1 SGHDN and CDR2 FVKESK come from the germline V gene. CDR3 in amino acids: CASSRNLGQGAAKAFF. The CDR3 nucleotides are TGTGCCAGCAGCCGGAACTTGGGACAGGGGGCTGCTAAAGCTTTCTTT.

V usage is TRBV3-1 (or the pseudogene TRBV3-2) and J usage is TRBJ1-2; D not resolved. This CDR3 is 12 amino acids long. The germline V and J ends were trimmed by 2 bases and 8 bases, with 9 bases remaining between them. Germline loops: CDR1 LGHDT, CDR2 YNNKEL (reference sequence). The CDR3 coding sequence is TGTGCCAGCAGCCAAAGAGGGCAAGGCTACACCTTC. Its translation is CASSQRGQGYTF.

This chain joins TRBV3-1 (or the pseudogene TRBV3-2) and TRBJ1-1; D not certain. Deletions cut 7 bases from V and 3 bases from J, with 9 bases between. This CDR3 comprises 12 residues. Germline CDR1 LGHDT, CDR2 YNNKEL (reference sequence). In DNA, the CDR3 is TGTGCCAGCATGGATAGGTACACTGAAGCTTTCTTT. Its translation: CASMDRYTEAFF.

This chain joins TRBV7-8 and TRBJ2-1; TRBD2 agrees at 11 bases. Germline V CDR1 and CDR2: SGHVS, FQNEAQ. Germline trimming cut 3 bases from V and 4 bases from J; bases unmatched to any gene: 5. The CDR3 covers 16 residues. CDR3 DNA sequence: TGTGCCAGCAGCTTCCTAACTAGCGGGAGATACAATGAGCAGTTCTTC. Protein sequence: CASSFLTSGRYNEQFF.

CDR3 in amino acids: CASTADRSLGMAQHF. Here the CDR3 DNA reads TGTGCCAGCACCGCCGACAGGAGCCTTGGGATGGCCCAGCATTTT. The chain uses TRBV2 and TRBJ1-5, with D possibly being TRBD1 (6 bases). The CDR3 has 15 amino acids. The ends were cut back, 7 bases at V and 11 bases at J, with 24 bases in the middle. The germline CDR1 and CDR2 sequences are SNHLY and FYNNEI.

This clone was counted once. The chain has TRBV5-1 and TRBJ2-6, with 8 bases lining up with TRBD1. This CDR3 contains 19 residues. Germline V gene lookup returns CDR1 SGHRS and CDR2 YFSETQ. Trimming cost V 0 bases and J 0 bases; bases outside gene matches: 8. The CDR3 DNA sequence: TGCGCCAGCAGCTTGGAAAACGGACAGGGAAACTCTGGGGCCAACGTCCTGACTTTC. This gives the protein CASSLENGQGNSGANVLTF.

V is TRBV11-2 and J is TRBJ2-5; D unclear. Looked up from germline, CDR1 is SGHAT and CDR2 is FQNNGV. Trimming pared 0 bases from V and 1 base from J, leaving 6 bases between. This CDR3 spans 14 amino acids. The CDR3 is CASSLEGSQETQYF. Written as DNA, the CDR3 is TGTGCCAGCAGCTTAGAAGGGTCCCAAGAGACCCAGTACTTC.

The chain employs TRBV27 and TRBJ2-5, with 8 bases that match TRBD1. CDR1 and CDR2 (germline): MNHEY, SMNVEV (reference sequence). V shed 6 bases and J 7 bases; nucleotides not matched to a gene: 7. There are 13 residues in the CDR3. The CDR3 reads CASSLGQARTQYF. The CDR3 DNA sequence: TGTGCCAGCAGCCTGGGACAGGCCAGGACCCAGTACTTC.

V is TRBV3-1 (or the pseudogene TRBV3-2) and J is TRBJ2-6; D unclear. CDR3 length: 16 amino acids. Trimming took off 1 base at V and 1 base at J, with 8 bases between the two ends. CDR1 LGHDT and CDR2 YNNKEL come from the germline V gene (reference sequence). The CDR3 coding sequence is TGTGCCAGCAGCCAAGCAGTAGGGTCTGGGGCCAACGTCCTGACTTTC. This codes for CASSQAVGSGANVLTF.

The chain employs TRBV5-6 and TRBJ2-3; a possible D gene is TRBD2 (5 bases). Germline-derived CDR1 and CDR2 are SGHDT and YYEEEE. The length of the CDR3 is 16 residues. The V end lost 3 bases, the J end lost 2 bases, and 16 bases lay between the germline ends. DNA of the CDR3: TGTGCCAGCAGCTCGGTCCCCTCGGGAATCACAGATACGCAGTATTTT. This sequence encodes CASSSVPSGITDTQYF.

The chain links TRBV12-3 or TRBV12-4 to TRBJ1-2, with D unclear. The CDR3 is made up of 12 amino acids. V was shortened by 7 bases and J by 6 bases, with 12 bases between the two germline ends. In nucleotides, the CDR3 is TGTGCCAGCACCCTGACACATAATGGCTACACCTTC. The encoded protein is CASTLTHNGYTF.

This sequence joins TRBV5-4 and TRBJ2-7, with D possibly being TRBD2 (5 bases). Trimming shortened V by 0 bases and J by 0 bases, and 10 bases separated the two germline ends. The CDR3 has 15 residues. Germline lookup yields CDR1 SGHNT and CDR2 YYREEE (reference sequence). The CDR3: CASSLASGSSYEQYF. In DNA form, the CDR3 reads TGTGCCAGCAGCTTGGCCTCTGGGAGCTCCTACGAGCAGTACTTC.

This rearrangement joins TRBV4-2 to TRBJ2-2, with 9 nucleotides matching TRBD2. Germline-derived CDR1 and CDR2 are LGHNA and YNFKEQ. The CDR3 covers 16 residues. V shed 8 bases and J 5 bases; nucleotides not matched to a gene: 12. This CDR3 reads CASCASGKGGTGELFF. CDR3 coding DNA: TGTGCCAGCTGTGCTAGCGGGAAAGGAGGGACCGGGGAGCTGTTTTTT.

The rearrangement links TRBV21-1 to TRBJ2-1; no DNA check was done on the table's D call, TRBD2. TRBV21-1 is a pseudogene segment. The CDR3 has 15 residues. CDR3 sequence reads: CASSKSGTRNNEQFF. CDR3 DNA sequence: TGTGCCAGCAGCAAGAGCGGGACAAGAAACAATGAGCAGTTCTTC.

This rearrangement joins TRBV7-2 to TRBJ1-5; TRBD1 matches at 9 bases. CDR3 length: 15 amino acids. In germline, CDR1 is SGHTA, CDR2 FQGNSA. The V segment lost 1 base and the J segment 4 bases; nucleotides outside the gene matches: 2. The CDR3 region is CASSLGDRENQPQHF. CDR3 sequence (DNA): TGTGCCAGCAGCTTAGGGGACAGGGAGAATCAGCCCCAGCATTTT.

J is TRBJ1-5 and V is TRBV28; maybe TRBD1 (6 bases). Germline CDR1 MDHEN, CDR2 SYDVKM. V was clipped by 8 bases and J by 2 bases, with 13 bases between them. This CDR3 region has 14 residues. The CDR3 loop reads CASRGGPRNQPQHF. The CDR3 bases are TGTGCCAGCCGAGGGGGTCCCCGCAATCAGCCCCAGCATTTT.

The V gene is TRBV19, the J gene TRBJ2-1; 7 positions agree with TRBD2. CDR1 and CDR2 from the germline V gene are LNHDA and SQIVND (reference sequence). V shed 10 bases and J 7 bases; nucleotides not matched to a gene: 16. The CDR3 spans 15 residues. CDR3 amino acids: CATRSGISQGNEQFF. CDR3 DNA sequence: TGTGCCACCCGGAGCGGGATCAGCCAAGGGAATGAGCAGTTCTTC.

The chain carries TRBV7-9 and TRBJ2-1; 10 bases agree with TRBD2. The CDR3 extends over 17 amino acids. Germline assignment: CDR1 SEHNR and CDR2 FQNEAQ (reference sequence). The junction had 13 bases not matched to a gene; V was cut back by 3 bases and J by 8 bases. The CDR3 nucleotides read TGTGCCAGCAGCTTGGCCCGGGGAGCGGGAGGGGACGATGAGCAGTTCTTC. Its protein product is CASSLARGAGGDDEQFF.

The chain has TRBV6-5 and TRBJ2-1; 10 bases are a match to TRBD2. CDR3 length: 15 residues. Germline V gives CDR1 MNHEY, CDR2 SVGAGI. Germline trimming cut 5 bases from V and 8 bases from J; bases unmatched to any gene: 9. The CDR3 DNA reads TGTGCCAGCAGTCGAGGTAGCGGGAGGATCGATGAGCAGTTCTTC. Amino acid sequence: CASSRGSGRIDEQFF.

The chain carries TRBV19 and TRBJ1-4; D not certain. CDR1 is LNHDA and CDR2 is SQIVND in the germline V gene (reference sequence). The CDR3 totals 15 residues. Trimming shortened V by 5 bases and J by 5 bases, and 15 bases separated the two germline ends. The CDR3 spells CASSFPSRPNEKLFF. The CDR3 DNA is TGTGCCAGTAGTTTCCCATCCAGACCGAATGAAAAACTGTTTTTT.

CDR3 sequence: CASSLPGIMNTEAFF. CDR3 DNA: TGTGCCAGCAGCTTACCAGGAATAATGAACACTGAAGCTTTCTTT. The rearrangement joins TRBV5-4 to TRBJ1-1, with D uncertain. Trimming left V 2 bases short and J 0 bases short, with 11 bases between. Germline assignment: CDR1 SGHNT and CDR2 YYREEE (reference sequence). The CDR3 is made up of 15 amino acids.

The V gene is TRBV19, the J gene TRBJ1-1, with a possible D match to TRBD1 (5 bases). The CDR3 consists of 16 residues. The germline V gene encodes CDR1 LNHDA and CDR2 SQIVND (reference sequence). V gave up 3 bases and J gave up 0 bases, with 14 bases separating them. The CDR3 spells CASSIRAENLNTEAFF. In nucleotides, the CDR3 is TGTGCCAGTAGTATCAGGGCTGAAAACTTGAACACTGAAGCTTTCTTT.

V gene TRBV21-1 combines with J gene TRBJ2-7; TRBD1, as called in the table, went unchecked against the DNA. TRBV21-1 is a documented pseudogene. The CDR3 consists of 15 residues. For the CDR3, the DNA is TGTGCCAGCAGCGGGCCCGGGACAGGTCTTTACGAGCAGTACTTC. Amino acids: CASSGPGTGLYEQYF.

This clone was counted a single time. The chain combines TRBV6-5 with TRBJ1-3; D is unresolved. CDR1 and CDR2 from the germline V gene are MNHEY and SVGAGI. The germline V and J ends were trimmed by 6 bases and 0 bases, with 9 bases remaining between them. The CDR3 is 14 residues long. For the CDR3, the DNA is TGTGCCAGCAGCCAAACCGTCTCTGGAAACACCATATATTTT. Translating gives CASSQTVSGNTIYF.

The chain is built from TRBV18 and TRBJ2-6, with 9 bases identical to TRBD1. Germline CDR1 KGHSH, CDR2 LQKENI. CDR3 length: 17 amino acids. The junction had 10 bases not matched to a gene; V was cut back by 6 bases and J by 4 bases. CDR3 DNA: TGTGCCAGCTCCTACGGGACAGGGCTTAGGGGGGCCAACGTCCTGACTTTC. Residues: CASSYGTGLRGANVLTF.

The chain uses TRBV19 and TRBJ2-7; TRBD2 matches at 8 bases. Germline values: CDR1 LNHDA, CDR2 SQIVND (reference sequence). The V segment lost 5 bases and the J segment 3 bases; nucleotides outside the gene matches: 12. This CDR3 region has 16 residues. In DNA, the CDR3 is TGTGCCAGTAGTTCCCTCCAAGCGGGAGAGTACTACGAGCAGTACTTC. Its protein is CASSSLQAGEYYEQYF.

The V and J genes are TRBV19 and TRBJ2-4; TRBD2 aligns across 7 bases. The V and J ends lost 1 base and 7 bases, in that order; junction bases with no gene match: 7. Germline V gene lookup returns CDR1 LNHDA and CDR2 SQIVND (reference sequence). The CDR3 contains 15 residues. The CDR3 nucleotides read TGTGCCAGTAGTATAGGCGGGGGTAACTCTAACATTCAGTACTTC. Translating gives CASSIGGGNSNIQYF.

This chain uses TRBV21-1 with TRBJ1-5; the D segment call TRBD1 is taken from the table without a DNA check. TRBV21-1 represents a pseudogene. The CDR3 is 15 amino acids. CDR3 protein: CASSKGTGGNQPQHF. Here the CDR3 DNA reads TGTGCCAGCAGCAAAGGGACAGGGGGCAATCAGCCCCAGCATTTT.

To note about this clone: Other DNA variants within this sample encode the same CDR3. V usage is TRBV27 and J usage is TRBJ2-7; TRBD2 agrees at 14 bases. The CDR3 extends over 14 amino acids. Germline V gene data show CDR1 as MNHEY and CDR2 as SMNVEV (reference sequence). After removal of 5 bases from V and 6 bases from J, the junction contained 3 bases not matched to a gene. In DNA, the CDR3 is TGTGCCAGCAGTCTGGGACTAGCGGGAGTCGAGCAGTACTTC. Translation: CASSLGLAGVEQYF.